This entry lists 9 T cell receptor beta chains sequenced from one sample in a study of regulatory T cells in long-lasting Graves disease. Arm-PCR of CDR3 regions with iRepertoire HTBI primers generated TCR beta libraries. Each CDR3 protein gets one entry after TCRdb re-called the multiplex PCR reads with MiXCR. The table lists about 660,000 distinct CDR3 sequences, around 30% of them singletons. Time point described: persistent/refractory GD, antithyroid drugs over 5 years with positive TRAb. From RNA extracted from PBMCs, the TCR library was made. The sequencing here drew on peripheral blood mononuclear cells (PBMCs), taken when the disease was refractory, from a patient treated with antithyroid drugs. The receptors were gathered from a female donor with Graves disease.

This chain uses TRBV7-3 with TRBJ2-2, with 11 nucleotides matching TRBD1. Germline CDR1 and CDR2: SGHTA and FQGTGA. The V and J ends lost 1 base and 4 bases, in that order; junction bases with no gene match: 5. The CDR3 runs to 17 residues. CDR3 DNA sequence: TGTGCCAGCAGCTTAAGTTGGGACAGGGGGTTCACCGGGGAGCTGTTTTTT. Its translation: CASSLSWDRGFTGELFF.

This clonotype was detected only once. V usage is TRBV12-3 or TRBV12-4 and J usage is TRBJ1-1; a weak D match, TRBD1 (6 bases). V was clipped by 4 bases and J by 8 bases, with 14 bases between them. The CDR3 has 13 residues. The CDR3 loop reads CASSSSGVTEAFF. The CDR3, as DNA: TGTGCCAGCAGTTCATCAGGGGTTACGGAAGCTTTCTTT.

The chain carries TRBV14 and TRBJ1-1; D uncertain. The length of the CDR3 is 18 residues. CDR1 SGHDN and CDR2 FVKESK come from the germline V gene. With 1 base removed from V and 2 bases from J, the gap between germline ends came to 20 bases. The CDR3 DNA follows: TGTGCCAGCAGCCAAGGTAGGCCAGGACTACCCCGAAACACTGAAGCTTTCTTT. Translation: CASSQGRPGLPRNTEAFF.

This clonotype has more than one count but fewer than ten. V is TRBV20-1 and J is TRBJ2-1; D not certain. This CDR3 is 15 amino acids long. Trimming pared 8 bases from V and 5 bases from J, leaving 22 bases between. Germline CDR1 DFQATT, CDR2 SNEGSKA (reference sequence). This CDR3 reads CSTTTRTQRNNEQFF. The CDR3 DNA is TGCAGTACCACCACTCGGACCCAACGGAACAATGAGCAGTTCTTC.

This clonotype has just a few counts. V is TRBV7-9 and J is TRBJ1-1; D is undetermined. Trimming left V 2 bases short and J 0 bases short, with 7 bases between. The CDR3 runs 14 residues. Per germline, CDR1 SEHNR and CDR2 FQNEAQ (reference sequence). DNA of the CDR3: TGTGCCAGCAGCTTAAGCTTGTTGAACACTGAAGCTTTCTTT. Protein sequence: CASSLSLLNTEAFF.

This clonotype was observed a few times. The chain combines TRBV7-9 with TRBJ1-5; no firm D call. V dropped 5 bases and J dropped 7 bases, with 9 bases sitting between them. Germline loops: CDR1 SEHNR, CDR2 FQNEAQ (reference sequence). The CDR3 is 12 amino acids. The CDR3 spells CASSIQNQPQHF. The CDR3 nucleotides are TGTGCCAGCAGCATACAGAACCAGCCCCAGCATTTT.

V and J are TRBV10-3 and TRBJ2-7, with 7 positions matching TRBD2. J lost 5 bases, V lost 4 bases, and 8 bases had no gene match. The CDR3 is made up of 14 amino acids. Germline loops: CDR1 ENHRY, CDR2 SYGVKD. The CDR3 spells CAISGGGRLNEQYF. The CDR3 DNA reads as TGTGCCATCAGTGGCGGGGGACGCCTAAACGAGCAGTACTTC.

J is TRBJ2-5 and V is TRBV7-2; D perhaps matches TRBD1 (5 bases). The CDR3 is 17 amino acids. Trimming took off 1 base at V and 5 bases at J, with 20 bases between the two ends. Germline V CDR1 and CDR2: SGHTA, FQGNSA. CDR3 nucleotides: TGTGCCAGCAGCTTAGTGAGTGGGGCAAGGGTTCTTGAGACCCAGTACTTC. Translation gives CASSLVSGARVLETQYF.

Only a few counts were recorded for this clonotype. The J gene is TRBJ2-4, the V gene TRBV19, with 8 bases identical to TRBD1. The CDR3 sequence is 15 residues long. The V segment lost 2 bases and the J segment 6 bases; nucleotides outside the gene matches: 6. CDR1 LNHDA and CDR2 SQIVND come from the germline V gene (reference sequence). This CDR3 is CASSIQGAQVNIQYF. The CDR3 DNA follows: TGTGCCAGTAGTATACAGGGGGCGCAAGTAAACATTCAGTACTTC.